The rows below give T cell receptor beta chains drawn from one sample of a study of CD8 T cells in ankylosing spondylitis. TCRdb used MiXCR to reprocess the 5' RACE reads, holding one entry per CDR3 protein. Of 200,000 to 250,000 distinct CDR3 sequences detected, around 10% appear once; the ten largest clones hold less than 8%. Sequenced input: blood, either unsorted or a sorted T cell fraction (not recorded which). These receptors originate from a male donor with ankylosing spondylitis or in good health (not recorded which). Each CDR3 is given with its conserved first and last residue. The order of the fields is D gene, clone size, J gene, V gene, CDR3 DNA, CDR3 protein. A D gene is named only where the DNA matches it firmly. Clone size is shown for a subset of rows, as once, few, many or a class of expanded clone.

TRBD2 many TRBJ2-3 TRBV7-8 TGTGCCAGCAGCTCCAAACGGGGACTAGCGGCAACAGATACGCAGTATTTT CASSSKRGLAATDTQYF
TRBD1 many TRBJ2-4 TRBV12-3/TRBV12-4 TGTGCCAGCCTGGACCTGGGACAGGGAACCATTCAGTACTTC CASLDLGQGTIQYF
TRBD2 many TRBJ2-1 TRBV20-1 TGCAGTGCTTTACTAGCGGGGGGGTATTTTGAGCAGTTCTTC CSALLAGGYFEQFF
NA many TRBJ2-3 TRBV7-2 TGTGCCAGCAGCTTAGAGGCAAGGCAAACAGATACGCAGTATTTT CASSLEARQTDTQYF
NA once TRBJ2-2 TRBV12-3/TRBV12-4 TGTGCCAGCAGTCCCCTGGGGCTCAACACCGGGGAGCTGTTTTTT CASSPLGLNTGELFF
TRBD1 many TRBJ1-6 TRBV4-1 TGCGCCAGCAGCCAAGATAGGGGGCGTTTATTCCCCCTCCACTTT CASSQDRGRLFPLHF
NA few TRBJ1-1 TRBV18 TGTGCCAGCTCACCAGGCCAAAGCACTGAAGCTTTCTTT CASSPGQSTEAFF
NA NA TRBJ2-5 TRBV25-1 TGTGCCAGCAGTGATGCGGGGGCCCAAGAGACCCAGTACTTC CASSDAGAQETQYF
NA NA TRBJ2-7 TRBV30 TGTGCCTGGGTTCGGAGTGATTACTACGAGCAGTACTTC CAWVRSDYYEQYF
TRBD2 many TRBJ2-7 TRBV7-8 TGTGCCAGCAGCTTGACCGGGACTATTAACTACGAGCAGTACTTC CASSLTGTINYEQYF
NA many TRBJ2-4 TRBV20-1 TGCAGTGCCCCGCCCCCCCTGGGCGGAAAAAACATTCAGTACTTC CSAPPPLGGKNIQYF
NA many TRBJ2-3 TRBV6-1 TGTGCCAGCAGTGGGAAGGGTGGTAGCACAGATACGCAGTATTTT CASSGKGGSTDTQYF
NA few TRBJ2-3 TRBV25-1 TGTGCCAGCAGTGACGGCTCTCGCACAGATACGCAGTATTTT CASSDGSRTDTQYF
NA many TRBJ1-2 TRBV6-1 TGTGCCAGCACTGATTCGACGGAGAACTATGGCTACACCTTC CASTDSTENYGYTF
NA many TRBJ1-2 TRBV20-1 TGCAGTGCTAGAGCCTCCCAGGTATCTAACTATGGCTACACCTTC CSARASQVSNYGYTF
TRBD1 few TRBJ1-1 TRBV4-1 TGCGCCAGCAGCCAATACTTCAGGGGGATGAACACTGAAGCTTTCTTT CASSQYFRGMNTEAFF
TRBD1 many TRBJ2-1 TRBV29-1 TGCAGCGTTGATCCGGGACAGCCCCTGGATGAGCAGTTCTTC CSVDPGQPLDEQFF
NA many TRBJ2-7 TRBV29-1 TGCAGCGTTGAAGTAGGGAACGCGGATGCGGAGTACTTC CSVEVGNADAEYF
TRBD1 many TRBJ2-4 TRBV12-3/TRBV12-4 TGTGCCAGCAGGGGACAGGGGGCAACCAAAAACATTCAGTACTTC CASRGQGATKNIQYF
TRBD2 NA TRBJ2-1 TRBV20-1 TGCAGTGCTACTAGCGGGAGGGCCCAGTGGGATGAGCAGTTCTTC CSATSGRAQWDEQFF
NA many TRBJ1-5 TRBV6-1 TGTGCCAGCAGTGCGATTACAGGGAGTCAGCCCCAGCATTTT CASSAITGSQPQHF
NA NA TRBJ1-1 TRBV27 TGTGCCAGCAGCGGACGGTTGTACACTGAAGCTTTCTTT CASSGRLYTEAFF
NA many TRBJ1-5 TRBV25-1 TGTGCCAGCAGTCCAGGGTTGAATCAGCCCCAGCATTTT CASSPGLNQPQHF
TRBD1 many TRBJ2-5 TRBV7-2 TGTGCCAGCAGCTTCAACCCACAGGGGCGGGAGACCCAGTACTTC CASSFNPQGRETQYF
NA many TRBJ2-7 TRBV29-1 TGCAGCGTTGAACACCCGAGCTCCTACGAGCAGTACTTC CSVEHPSSYEQYF
TRBD1 many TRBJ2-1 TRBV12-3/TRBV12-4 TGTGCCAGCAGTTGGGGACAGCCGTCGTGGTTCTTC CASSWGQPSWFF
TRBD1 few TRBJ2-5 TRBV4-1 TGCGCCAGCAGCCGGGGGGACAGGACTCAAGAGACCCAGTACTTC CASSRGDRTQETQYF
NA few TRBJ2-7 TRBV20-1 TGCAGTGCTAATACGCGAGAGAGGCCCTACGAGCAGTACTTC CSANTRERPYEQYF
NA NA TRBJ2-3 TRBV9 TGTGCCAGCAGCTCGAACGGTCCAGATACGCAGTATTTT CASSSNGPDTQYF
NA NA TRBJ2-2 TRBV11-2 TGTGCCAGCAGCTCAGACTGGCAGGGCGTGGACACCGGGGAGCTGTTTTTT CASSSDWQGVDTGELFF
NA many TRBJ2-3 TRBV28 TGTGCCACCCTAGACGGGGTAGATACGCAGTATTTT CATLDGVDTQYF
TRBD1 NA TRBJ2-7 TRBV18 TGTGCCAGCTCACCATCGGGACAGGTCTACGAGCAGTACTTC CASSPSGQVYEQYF
NA many TRBJ1-5 TRBV28 TGTGCCAGCAGTTTTCGGGACATTGGAGGGAATCAGCCCCAGCATTTT CASSFRDIGGNQPQHF
NA NA TRBJ2-2 TRBV7-8 TGTGCCACCATTAGTGGGAGATTAGTGAACACCGGGGAGCTGTTTTTT CATISGRLVNTGELFF
TRBD1 many TRBJ1-2 TRBV12-3/TRBV12-4 TGTGCCAGCAGTTACCGGGACAGCCACTATGGCTACACCTTC CASSYRDSHYGYTF
NA large TRBJ1-1 TRBV20-1 TGCAGTGCTAGCCGTGAGTCCTTGAACACTGAAGCTTTCTTT CSASRESLNTEAFF
TRBD2 many TRBJ2-2 TRBV7-3 TGTGCCAGCAGCCTGACCCCGGGACTAAGCACCGGGGAGCTGTTTTTT CASSLTPGLSTGELFF
NA many TRBJ2-1 TRBV5-1 TGCGCCAGCAGCTTGGCCCCGGACCGCAAGCACGGCTACAATGAGCAGTTCTTC CASSLAPDRKHGYNEQFF
NA few TRBJ1-4 TRBV29-1 TGCAGCGTTGAAGCGGGCAGGGGCAATGAAAAACTGTTTTTT CSVEAGRGNEKLFF
NA many TRBJ2-5 TRBV5-1 TGCGCCAGCAGCCCCGATGGGCGGGAGACCCAGTACTTC CASSPDGRETQYF
NA NA TRBJ2-7 TRBV20-1 TGCAGTGCTAGAAACCCTGGCGAGGGGTACGAGCAGTACTTC CSARNPGEGYEQYF
NA many TRBJ2-7 TRBV5-6 TGTGCCAGCAGCCTGACCTCCTACGAGCAGTACTTC CASSLTSYEQYF
NA few TRBJ2-5 TRBV7-9 TGTGCCAGCAGCTCCGCGGACGGATCGACCCAGTACTTC CASSSADGSTQYF
TRBD2 few TRBJ2-1 TRBV15 TGTGCCACCAGCAGTTCCGCGGGGGGAGTCAATGAGCAGTTCTTC CATSSSAGGVNEQFF
NA NA TRBJ2-1 TRBV7-6 TGTGCCAGCAGCTTAGAACGGGTTCGATACAATGAGCAGTTCTTC CASSLERVRYNEQFF